The 31 T cell receptor beta chains given below trace back to one sample, sequenced in a study of cytomegalovirus exposure and HLA in healthy donors. Both 60 Vbeta primers and 13 Jbeta primers went into the PCR. The protocol was immunoSEQ multiplex PCR, while the TCRdb copy is restricted to in-frame clones and leaves out a portion. The table shows 100,000 to 150,000 clones, with roughly 76% occurring only once. What was sequenced was PBMCs. The receptors come from a woman aged 55-69 years in good health and CMV-seropositive.

This clone appeared a few times. This sequence joins TRBV4-1 and TRBJ1-3; 8 nucleotides agree with TRBD1. The junction had 6 bases not matched to a gene; V was cut back by 1 base and J by 4 bases. The CDR3 is 16 amino acids. Germline V lookup: CDR1 MGHRA, CDR2 YSYEKL. The CDR3 here is CASSQVGRGPGNTIYF. The DNA for the CDR3 is TGCGCCAGCAGCCAAGTGGGCAGGGGGCCCGGAAACACCATATATTTT.

This clone showed up just a few times. The V call is TRBV15, the J call TRBJ2-7; 10 nucleotides match TRBD2. Germline CDR1 and CDR2: LNHNV and YYDKDF (reference sequence). V dropped 0 bases and J dropped 4; count of bases not matched to a gene: 18. The CDR3 has 20 residues. As DNA, the CDR3 is TGTGCCACCAGCAGAGATAAGGGGGCGAATCCCGGACTAGCGGATTACGAGCAGTACTTC. It encodes CATSRDKGANPGLADYEQYF.

The V call is TRBV7-2, the J call TRBJ2-3; the D gene is possibly TRBD2 (6 bases). Looked up from germline, CDR1 is SGHTA and CDR2 is FQGNSA. With 6 bases removed from V and 2 bases from J, the gap between germline ends came to 12 bases. The CDR3 consists of 14 residues. This chain's CDR3 is CASRAGLTTDTQYF. CDR3 sequence (DNA): TGTGCCAGCAGGGCGGGGCTGACCACAGATACGCAGTATTTT.

The CDR3 protein is CASSLDSGQETQYF. The CDR3 nucleotides are TGTGCCAGCAGCTTAGATAGCGGGCAAGAGACCCAGTACTTC. V usage is TRBV11-1 and J usage is TRBJ2-5, with 7 bases aligning to TRBD2. Germline CDR1 SGHAT, CDR2 FQDESV (reference sequence). The CDR3 totals 14 residues. The J segment lost 2 bases and the V segment lost 1 base, leaving 1 base of the junction unmatched.

The chain combines TRBV27 with TRBJ1-6; 8 nucleotides agree with TRBD1. Germline values: CDR1 MNHEY, CDR2 SMNVEV (reference sequence). The CDR3 has 16 amino acids. The ends lost 2 bases at V and 8 bases at J; junction bases unmatched: 8. CDR3 DNA sequence: TGTGCCAGCAGTTTAAAGCCGGGACAGGCCTATTCACCCCTCCACTTT. Translated: CASSLKPGQAYSPLHF.

The chain joins TRBV4-2 to TRBJ2-3; 8 bases line up with TRBD2. The CDR3 runs 18 residues. The V gene end was trimmed by 0 bases and the J gene end by 2 bases; junction bases not matched to a gene: 10. CDR1 and CDR2 (germline): LGHNA, YNFKEQ. CDR3 nucleotide sequence: TGTGCCAGCAGCCAAGATCGGAACGGGGGGGTATACACAGATACGCAGTATTTT. Translation: CASSQDRNGGVYTDTQYF.

This clone was picked up a small number of times. The chain is built from TRBV2 and TRBJ1-3, with a tentative D call TRBD1 (5 bases). Germline V CDR1 and CDR2: SNHLY, FYNNEI. The V end lost 6 bases, the J end lost 0 bases, and 12 bases lay between the germline ends. The CDR3 runs to 15 residues. The CDR3 sequence: CASRSQGSSGNTIYF. In DNA, the CDR3 is TGTGCCAGCAGATCCCAGGGAAGCTCTGGAAACACCATATATTTT.

J is TRBJ1-1 and V is TRBV6-4, with D uncertain. The CDR3 length is 15 residues. V was cut by 6 bases and J by 4 bases, with 18 bases left in between. Germline CDR1 is MRHNA and CDR2 is SNTAGT. The DNA of the CDR3 is TGTGCCAGCAGCAGCGACGCCTTGGCGGGCACTGAAGCTTTCTTT. Protein product: CASSSDALAGTEAFF.

The CDR3 DNA is TGTGCCAGCAGCTTAGTGAGCGGGGGGGCCGGCATTCAGTACTTC. This gives the protein CASSLVSGGAGIQYF. The V gene is TRBV11-2, the J gene TRBJ2-4; 10 bases are shared with TRBD2. This CDR3 has 15 residues. Germline V gives CDR1 SGHAT, CDR2 FQNNGV. The V segment lost 1 base and the J segment 9 bases; nucleotides outside the gene matches: 6.

The chain is built from TRBV6-5 and TRBJ2-5; TRBD1 aligns across 8 bases. Losses at the gene ends were 6 bases for V and 11 bases for J; bases not matched to a gene: 8. This CDR3 is built from 12 residues. Germline V gives CDR1 MNHEY, CDR2 SVGAGI. The chain's CDR3 is CASSSQGGGQYF. The CDR3 region has the DNA TGTGCCAGCAGCTCACAGGGGGGCGGGCAGTACTTC.

The J gene is TRBJ1-2, the V gene TRBV10-3; TRBD1 is a possible D gene (6 bases). Germline CDR1 is ENHRY and CDR2 is SYGVKD. V lost 9 bases to trimming and J lost 2 bases, with 13 bases between them. This CDR3 comprises 13 residues. CDR3 DNA: TGTGCCATACGACAGGCGAACAACTATGGCTACACCTTC. Translated, it gives CAIRQANNYGYTF.

The chain combines TRBV7-2 with TRBJ2-5, with 8 bases fitting TRBD1. The junction had 6 bases not matched to a gene; V was cut back by 5 bases and J by 4 bases. Germline CDR1 reads SGHTA; CDR2 reads FQGNSA. The CDR3 is made up of 14 amino acids. CDR3 region: CASSRLGQGETQYF. CDR3 DNA: TGTGCCAGCAGCCGCCTTGGACAGGGAGAGACCCAGTACTTC.

The chain combines TRBV6-5 with TRBJ2-7, with D possibly being TRBD1 (6 bases). Germline CDR1 is MNHEY and CDR2 is SVGAGI. This CDR3 region has 12 residues. V lost 4 bases to trimming and J lost 6 bases, with 10 bases between them. CDR3: CASSSTGREQYF. The CDR3 DNA is TGTGCCAGCAGTTCCACAGGGCGCGAGCAGTACTTC.

This clone was counted a few times. This sequence joins TRBV6-5 and TRBJ1-1, with a tentative D call TRBD1 (5 bases). The CDR3 spans 13 residues. Deletions cut 4 bases from V and 8 bases from J, with 14 bases between. Germline V gene data show CDR1 as MNHEY and CDR2 as SVGAGI. The CDR3 sequence is CASSSTGGSEAFF. The CDR3 DNA follows: TGTGCCAGCAGTTCCACGGGGGGGTCGGAAGCTTTCTTT.

The J gene is TRBJ2-7, the V gene TRBV5-1; 7 nucleotides agree with TRBD1. Germline V CDR1 and CDR2: SGHRS, YFSETQ. The CDR3 is 17 amino acids. Trimming cost V 4 bases and J 0 bases; bases outside gene matches: 13. The DNA for the CDR3 is TGCGCCAGCAGCACGGGGACAGCCCGTAGGAGCTCCTACGAGCAGTACTTC. As protein: CASSTGTARRSSYEQYF.

This clone was seen a few times. The chain is built from TRBV10-3 and TRBJ1-1; 7 bases line up with TRBD1. V gave up 6 bases and J gave up 6 bases; unmatched junction bases: 13. CDR3 length: 15 residues. Germline V CDR1 and CDR2: ENHRY, SYGVKD. The chain's CDR3 is CAISEAGGEAAEAFF. CDR3 DNA sequence: TGTGCCATCAGCGAGGCAGGGGGAGAAGCGGCTGAAGCTTTCTTT.

This clone was counted a single time. This chain links TRBV2 with TRBJ2-7, with a possible D match to TRBD2 (6 bases). This CDR3 contains 13 residues. Germline CDR1 and CDR2: SNHLY and FYNNEI. Trimming pared 6 bases from V and 0 bases from J, leaving 9 bases between. CDR3 region: CASRDGSSYEQYF. CDR3 DNA sequence: TGTGCCAGCAGGGACGGGAGCTCCTACGAGCAGTACTTC.

The chain is built from TRBV6-5 and TRBJ1-4, with D perhaps matching TRBD1 (6 bases). This CDR3 contains 14 residues. The germline V gene encodes CDR1 MNHEY and CDR2 SVGAGI. The V end lost 5 bases, the J end lost 8 bases, and 15 bases lay between the germline ends. CDR3 amino acids: CASSRQVTGEKLFF. Written as DNA, the CDR3 is TGTGCCAGCAGTAGACAGGTTACTGGAGAAAAACTGTTTTTT.

The genes are TRBV5-1 and TRBJ1-6; perhaps TRBD1 as D (5 bases). This CDR3 is built from 15 residues. Per germline, CDR1 SGHRS and CDR2 YFSETQ. Trimming took 4 bases from V and 4 from J, leaving 12 bases between them. CDR3 in DNA: TGCGCCAGCAGCCCGGGGGACCGGTATAATTCACCCCTCCACTTT. This encodes CASSPGDRYNSPLHF. The full variable domain, completed using reference TRBV5-1 and TRBJ1-6, is KAGVTQTPRYLIKTRGQQVTLSCSPISGHRSVSWYQQTPGQGLQFLFEYFSETQRNKGNFPGRFSGRQFSNSRSEMNVSTLELGDSALYLCASSPGDRYNSPLHFGNGTRLTVT.

The J gene is TRBJ2-2, the V gene TRBV5-4, with D possibly being TRBD2 (5 bases). Germline V gene sequence: CDR1 SGHNT, CDR2 YYREEE (reference sequence). There are 16 residues in the CDR3. V gave up 4 bases and J gave up 1 base, with 14 bases separating them. The CDR3 region is CASSTGREKNTGELFF. CDR3 in DNA: TGTGCCAGCAGCACCGGACGGGAAAAGAACACCGGGGAGCTGTTTTTT. Complete variable domain (other parts from reference TRBV5-4 and TRBJ2-2): ETGVTQSPTHLIKTRGQQVTLRCSSQSGHNTVSWYQQALGQGPQFIFQYYREEENGRGNFPPRFSGLQFPNYSSELNVNALELDDSALYLCASSTGREKNTGELFFGEGSRLTVL.

The chain employs TRBV5-1 and TRBJ1-1; 8 nucleotides agree with TRBD1. CDR1 and CDR2 (germline): SGHRS, YFSETQ. J was trimmed by 8 bases and V by 2 bases; bases with no gene match: 8. This CDR3 is built from 14 residues. CDR3 amino acids: CASSFQGAGEEAFF. The CDR3 bases are TGCGCCAGCAGCTTTCAGGGGGCAGGAGAGGAAGCTTTCTTT.

The V call is TRBV18, the J call TRBJ1-3, with D possibly matching TRBD1 (6 bases). The CDR3 runs 16 residues. CDR1 and CDR2 (germline): KGHSH, LQKENI. Deletions cut 5 bases from V and 0 bases from J, with 14 bases between. CDR3 DNA: TGTGCCAGCTCAAAACTGGGGGCATCCTCTGGAAACACCATATATTTT. Translated: CASSKLGASSGNTIYF. The whole variable domain, remainder taken from reference TRBV18 and TRBJ1-3, is NAGVMQNPRHLVRRRGQEARLRCSPMKGHSHVYWYRQLPEEGLKFMVYLQKENIIDESGMPKERFSAEFPKEGPSILRIQQVVRGDSAAYFCASSKLGASSGNTIYFGEGSWLTVV.

The genes are TRBV5-6 and TRBJ1-1; D possibly corresponds to TRBD1 (5 bases). This CDR3 is built from 16 residues. V dropped 0 bases and J dropped 3 bases, with 15 bases sitting between them. The germline V gene has CDR1 SGHDT and CDR2 YYEEEE. In DNA, the CDR3 is TGTGCCAGCAGCTTGGCTTTGCGGGGGTTTGACACTGAAGCTTTCTTT. This encodes CASSLALRGFDTEAFF. The full variable domain, in which reference TRBV5-6 and TRBJ1-1 provide the parts outside the CDR3, is DAGVTQSPTHLIKTRGQQVTLRCSPKSGHDTVSWYQQALGQGPQFIFQYYEEEERQRGNFPDRFSGHQFPNYSSELNVNALLLGDSALYLCASSLALRGFDTEAFFGQGTRLTVV.

The chain joins TRBV2 to TRBJ1-2, with 8 bases lining up with TRBD1. The J segment lost 8 bases and the V segment lost 7 bases, leaving 12 bases of the junction unmatched. Germline lookup yields CDR1 SNHLY and CDR2 FYNNEI. This CDR3 is built from 14 residues. The CDR3 sequence: CASTLGQGARGYTF. DNA of the CDR3: TGTGCCAGCACTTTGGGGCAGGGGGCGCGCGGCTACACCTTC.

There are a few counts of this clone. The CDR3 DNA sequence: TGTGCCAGCAGCTTAGACAGGGACAAAAACATTCAGTACTTC. It yields the protein CASSLDRDKNIQYF. V is TRBV7-8 and J is TRBJ2-4; D might be TRBD1 (6 bases). Looked up from germline, CDR1 is SGHVS and CDR2 is FQNEAQ. This CDR3 spans 14 amino acids. V dropped 1 base and J dropped 3 bases, with 7 bases sitting between them.

The chain uses TRBV6-5 and TRBJ1-5; TRBD1 agrees at 7 bases. Unmatched junction bases numbered 3, after V lost 5 bases and J lost 2 bases. Germline V lookup: CDR1 MNHEY, CDR2 SVGAGI. This CDR3 is built from 14 residues. The CDR3 spells CASSPTGGNQPQHF. Here the CDR3 DNA reads TGTGCCAGCAGTCCTACAGGGGGCAATCAGCCCCAGCATTTT.

The chain links TRBV7-9 to TRBJ2-1; D is undetermined. The CDR3 has 14 residues. V was cut by 3 bases and J by 4 bases, with 10 bases left in between. CDR1 is SEHNR and CDR2 is FQNEAQ in the germline V gene (reference sequence). The CDR3 DNA reads as TGTGCCAGCAGCTTTGGTTCGCTATACAATGAGCAGTTCTTC. It yields the protein CASSFGSLYNEQFF.

CDR3: CASSQVQGRTDTQYF. The CDR3 region has the DNA TGCGCCAGCAGCCAAGTACAGGGTCGCACAGATACGCAGTATTTT. The genes are TRBV4-3 and TRBJ2-3, with D possibly being TRBD1 (6 bases). The CDR3 has 15 residues. Trimming pared 1 base from V and 1 base from J, leaving 9 bases between. Germline V gives CDR1 LGHNA, CDR2 YSLEER.

This sequence joins TRBV25-1 and TRBJ1-1; D possibly corresponds to TRBD1 (6 bases). The V end lost 7 bases, the J end lost 3 bases, and 15 bases lay between the germline ends. The V gene's germline CDR1 is MGHDK and CDR2 SYGVNS. The CDR3 length is 14 residues. The DNA of the CDR3 is TGTGCCAGCACGGGGCAACCAGGGGACACTGAAGCTTTCTTT. Encoded protein: CASTGQPGDTEAFF.

The rearrangement uses TRBV27 and TRBJ2-1; 9 bases align to TRBD2. Germline V gene data show CDR1 as MNHEY and CDR2 as SMNVEV (reference sequence). The length of the CDR3 is 16 residues. J lost 5 bases, V lost 3 bases, and 8 bases had no gene match. The CDR3 DNA reads as TGTGCCAGCAGTTTGCGTGGGACTAGCAGACACAATGAGCAGTTCTTC. It codes for CASSLRGTSRHNEQFF.

This clone was counted once. J is TRBJ2-1 and V is TRBV19, with TRBD2 matching 13 bases. The germline V gene has CDR1 LNHDA and CDR2 SQIVND (reference sequence). The CDR3 totals 19 residues. The J segment lost 0 bases and the V segment lost 5 bases, leaving 10 bases of the junction unmatched. The CDR3 reads CASSAQTSGGYSSYNEQFF. CDR3 bases: TGTGCCAGTAGTGCCCAGACTAGCGGGGGGTACAGCTCCTACAATGAGCAGTTCTTC.